This note documents a single TCR beta chain sequence. Its antigen remains unidentified. It has no much larger one-base neighbor in the sample; base qualities were not kept. The sample originates from a study of T cell repertoires in cytomegalovirus infection (dated by TCRdb to the late 2010s). About the investigation overall: The HLA type of each donor mattered for the analysis, because public TCR beta signatures pointed to carriage of CMV infection along with the matching HLA type. What the study reported, not specific to this receptor: In both this cohort and an independent roughly 350-donor cohort, the cumulative frequency of public TCR beta family members distinguished carriers of CMV infection plus the relevant HLA type. The ex vivo response was dominated by HLA-C-restricted CMV-specific TCR beta clonotypes, and the single most frequent clonotype in two of eight donors was supplied by these HLA-C-restricted clonotypes.

Looking up the germline V gene yields CDR1 SGHDT and CDR2 YYEEEE. A distance of 14 bases separates the germline ends of V and J, which lose 5 bases and 2 bases respectively. The CDR3 starts with the cysteine, ends with the phenylalanine, and has 15 residues. Here the CDR3 DNA is all that survives: 45 bases in frame from base 1. The run used an Illumina HiSeq 1500. The raw public reads went through TCRdb reprocessing: fastp at Q25, MiXCR clone calling, in-frame beta chains kept. Every distinct CDR3 protein forms one entry, paired with its most common genes and DNA. The sample table records roughly 720,000 distinct CDR3 sequences; 35% to 45% of these occur just once. The ten most abundant clones make up about 2.8% of the sample.

The specimen sequenced was PBMCs. The V and J segments used are TRBV5-6 and TRBJ2-4; TRBD1 is possibly the D segment (6 matching bases). The clonotype originates from a human donor in good health (CMV status not recorded). Some clones in this sample may be carry-over from other donors' samples. Here the CDR3 is given as CASSYLGATKNIQYF. The DNA sequence follows: TGTGCCAGCAGTTACCTGGGGGCGACCAAAAACATTCAGTACTTC.